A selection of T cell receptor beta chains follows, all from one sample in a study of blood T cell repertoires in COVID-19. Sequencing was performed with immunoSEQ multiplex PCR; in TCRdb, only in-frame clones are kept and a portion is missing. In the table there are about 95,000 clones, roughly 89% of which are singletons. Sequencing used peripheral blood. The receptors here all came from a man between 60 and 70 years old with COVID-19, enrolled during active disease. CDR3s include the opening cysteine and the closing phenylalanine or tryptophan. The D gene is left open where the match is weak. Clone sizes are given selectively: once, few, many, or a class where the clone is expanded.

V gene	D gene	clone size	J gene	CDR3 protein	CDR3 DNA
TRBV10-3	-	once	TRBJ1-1	CAISSQGMNTEAFF	TGTGCCATCAGCTCACAGGGAATGAACACTGAAGCTTTCTTT
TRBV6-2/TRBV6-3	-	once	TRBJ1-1	CASRYGGGTEAFF	TGTGCCAGCAGGTACGGAGGCGGTACTGAAGCTTTCTTT
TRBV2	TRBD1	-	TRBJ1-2	CASRGTGFGYTF	TGTGCCAGCAGAGGGACAGGGTTTGGCTACACCTTC
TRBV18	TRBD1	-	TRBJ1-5	CASSPTGANQPQHF	TGTGCCAGCTCACCAACAGGGGCCAATCAGCCCCAGCATTTT
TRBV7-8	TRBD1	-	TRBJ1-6	CASSLTGVHPFSPLHF	TGTGCCAGCAGCTTAACAGGGGTTCACCCGTTTTCACCCCTCCACTTT
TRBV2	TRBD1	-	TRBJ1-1	CASSGTGGAETEAFF	TGTGCCAGCAGTGGGACAGGGGGCGCGGAAACTGAAGCTTTCTTT
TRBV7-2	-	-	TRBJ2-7	CATRGLPGYEQYF	TGTGCCACCCGGGGACTCCCCGGGTACGAGCAGTACTTC
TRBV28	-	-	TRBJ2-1	CASGPKTDYNEQFF	TGTGCCAGCGGACCGAAGACAGACTACAATGAGCAGTTCTTC
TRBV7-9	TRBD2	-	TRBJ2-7	CASSSPPLAGAPYEQYF	TGTGCCAGCAGCTCCCCCCCACTAGCGGGAGCACCCTACGAGCAGTACTTC
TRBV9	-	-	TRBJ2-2	CASSPQQGNTGELFF	TGTGCCAGCAGCCCTCAACAGGGAAACACCGGGGAGCTGTTTTTT
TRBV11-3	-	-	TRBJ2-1	CASSLGIAEDEQFF	TGTGCCAGCAGCTTAGGGATAGCCGAGGATGAGCAGTTCTTC
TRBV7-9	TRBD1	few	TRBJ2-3	CASSSVPGQGQEWDTQYF	TGTGCCAGCAGCTCTGTCCCGGGACAGGGACAAGAGTGGGATACGCAGTATTTT
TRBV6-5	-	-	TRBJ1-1	CASRPGDEAFF	TGTGCCAGCAGACCCGGGGATGAAGCTTTCTTT
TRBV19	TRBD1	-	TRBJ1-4	CASSPPWTGLNEKLFF	TGTGCCAGTAGTCCTCCCTGGACAGGCCTTAATGAAAAACTGTTTTTT
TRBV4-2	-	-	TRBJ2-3	CASSQDRGTDTQYF	TGTGCCAGCAGCCAAGATCGGGGCACAGATACGCAGTATTTT
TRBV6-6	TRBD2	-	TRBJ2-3	CASSPVSGTSGRKDTQYF	TGTGCCAGCAGTCCAGTCTCCGGGACTAGCGGGAGAAAGGATACGCAGTATTTT
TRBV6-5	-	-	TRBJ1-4	CASSYSGAGGMEKLFF	TGTGCCAGCAGTTACTCGGGGGCAGGCGGTATGGAAAAACTGTTTTTT
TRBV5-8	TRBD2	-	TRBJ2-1	CASSTRDYQANEQFF	TGTGCCAGCAGCACCCGGGACTACCAGGCCAATGAGCAGTTCTTC
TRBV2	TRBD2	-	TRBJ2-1	CASSVSSGTNEQFF	TGTGCCAGCAGTGTATCTAGCGGGACGAATGAGCAGTTCTTC
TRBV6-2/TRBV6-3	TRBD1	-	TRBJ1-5	CASSYSPDRDQPQHF	TGTGCCAGCAGTTACTCCCCTGACAGGGACCAGCCCCAGCATTTT
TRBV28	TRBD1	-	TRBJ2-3	CATTDRGGTDTQYF	TGTGCCACCACTGACAGGGGCGGCACAGATACGCAGTATTTT
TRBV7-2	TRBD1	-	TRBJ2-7	CASSDGQGAAYEQYF	TGTGCCAGCAGCGACGGACAGGGGGCAGCCTACGAGCAGTACTTC
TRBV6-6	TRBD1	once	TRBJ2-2	CASSDRGRNTGELFF	TGTGCCAGCAGCGACAGGGGCAGGAACACCGGGGAGCTGTTTTTT
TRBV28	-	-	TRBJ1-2	CASSPIRGGFGYTF	TGTGCCAGCAGTCCCATTAGGGGGGGTTTTGGCTACACCTTC
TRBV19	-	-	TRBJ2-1	CASSIVWRNEQFF	TGTGCCAGTAGTATAGTCTGGAGGAATGAGCAGTTCTTC